Below, 16 T cell receptor beta chains from the same sample are listed, as sequenced in a study of cytomegalovirus exposure and HLA in healthy donors. The PCR ran on 60 Vbeta and 13 Jbeta primers. Profiled with immunoSEQ multiplex PCR; TCRdb holds only in-frame clones, not every one. The table includes 100,000 to 120,000 clones, more than 60% detected once. The sequenced material came from PBMCs. These receptors came from a male donor in good health and CMV-seronegative.

This sequence joins TRBV6-1 and TRBJ2-1, with 7 bases lining up with TRBD1. The CDR3 covers 15 residues. Germline CDR1 is MNHNS and CDR2 is SASEGT. Losses at the gene ends were 7 bases for V and 6 bases for J; bases not matched to a gene: 12. The chain's CDR3 is CASTPGRGRINEQFF. For the CDR3, the DNA is TGTGCCAGCACTCCAGGTAGGGGGCGCATCAATGAGCAGTTCTTC.

A single count supports this clone. This chain uses TRBV5-1 with TRBJ1-1; 12 nucleotides line up with TRBD1. Germline CDR1 is SGHRS and CDR2 is YFSETQ. There are 14 residues in the CDR3. Trimming at V came to 4 bases and at J to 5 bases, leaving 3 bases not matched to a gene. CDR3 sequence reads: CASSAGQGATEAFF. CDR3 DNA sequence: TGCGCCAGCAGCGCGGGACAGGGGGCGACTGAAGCTTTCTTT.

In its sample, this clone is medium-sized (0.01 to 0.1%). The V and J genes are TRBV4-2 and TRBJ2-4; TRBD1 matches 9 bases. V lost 1 base and J lost 5; bases outside the gene matches: 9. The CDR3 sequence is 17 residues long. CDR1 and CDR2 (germline): LGHNA, YNFKEQ. The CDR3 nucleotides are TGTGCCAGCAGCCAAGGGGGCTCCCGGGACAGGGAAAACATTCAGTACTTC. Translated, it gives CASSQGGSRDRENIQYF.

This chain links TRBV7-3 with TRBJ2-1; TRBD2 matches at 10 bases. V lost 8 bases to trimming and J lost 2 bases; unmatched junction nucleotides: 6. The length of the CDR3 is 15 residues. Per the germline V gene, CDR1 is SGHTA and CDR2 is FQGTGA. CDR3 protein: CASSTGTSAYNEQFF. The DNA of the CDR3 is TGTGCCAGCTCCACCGGGACTAGCGCCTACAATGAGCAGTTCTTC.

The chain joins TRBV2 to TRBJ1-2; D uncertain. The germline gives CDR1 SNHLY, CDR2 FYNNEI. The CDR3 extends over 13 amino acids. Trimming took off 3 bases at V and 4 bases at J, with 9 bases between the two ends. The CDR3: CASSDVTGYGYTF. The CDR3 region has the DNA TGTGCCAGCAGTGACGTGACGGGCTATGGCTACACCTTC.

J is TRBJ2-5 and V is TRBV19; a weak D match, TRBD2 (6 bases). CDR3 length: 17 residues. V was trimmed by 7 bases and J by 1 base, leaving 22 bases between them. The germline CDR1 and CDR2 sequences are LNHDA and SQIVND (reference sequence). The CDR3 DNA reads as TGTGCCAGTACCCCGCGGGGTCGAGGCGGGACCCAAGAGACCCAGTACTTC. Its translation: CASTPRGRGGTQETQYF.

The V and J genes are TRBV27 and TRBJ1-2; 8 nucleotides line up with TRBD1. The germline gives CDR1 MNHEY, CDR2 SMNVEV (reference sequence). The CDR3 extends over 12 amino acids. With V trimmed by 5 bases and J by 4 bases, 0 bases remained unmatched. In DNA, the CDR3 is TGTGCCAGCAGTACAGGGGGCTATGGCTACACCTTC. This encodes CASSTGGYGYTF.

V and J are TRBV7-9 and TRBJ1-5; 9 positions agree with TRBD1. The CDR3 totals 16 residues. Germline V gene lookup returns CDR1 SEHNR and CDR2 FQNEAQ (reference sequence). With V trimmed by 3 bases and J by 4 bases, 7 bases remained unmatched. CDR3 sequence: CASSLGQGEGNQPQHF. The CDR3 nucleotides read TGTGCCAGCAGCTTGGGACAGGGAGAGGGGAATCAGCCCCAGCATTTT.

This sequence joins TRBV30 and TRBJ1-3; perhaps TRBD1 as D (6 bases). This CDR3 is built from 15 residues. Germline V gene sequence: CDR1 GTSNPN, CDR2 SVGIG (reference sequence). Trimming removed 0 bases from V and 7 bases from J, with 16 bases in between. The CDR3 spells CAWSVQGYVVNTIYF. The CDR3 DNA sequence: TGTGCCTGGAGTGTACAGGGCTACGTCGTGAACACCATATATTTT.

The chain uses TRBV15 and TRBJ2-7, with D possibly matching TRBD2 (6 bases). Deletions cut 0 bases from V and 5 bases from J, with 11 bases between. The CDR3 runs 14 residues. The germline V gene has CDR1 LNHNV and CDR2 YYDKDF (reference sequence). CDR3 nucleotides: TGTGCCACCAGCAGAGATGTGGGAGGCAACGAGCAGTACTTC. Amino acids: CATSRDVGGNEQYF.

The V gene is TRBV5-1, the J gene TRBJ1-4; the D is unclear. This CDR3 has 14 amino acids. Germline CDR1 is SGHRS and CDR2 is YFSETQ. V lost 2 bases and J lost 7, with 12 bases in between. This chain's CDR3 is CASSLVTRGEKLFF. The DNA of the CDR3 is TGCGCCAGCAGCTTAGTAACGCGGGGTGAAAAACTGTTTTTT.

This chain connects TRBV5-1 to TRBJ2-2; D unresolved. V gave up 1 base and J gave up 0 bases, with 10 bases separating them. Per germline, CDR1 SGHRS and CDR2 YFSETQ. The CDR3 sequence is 16 residues long. The CDR3 here is CASSLQSSPNTGELFF. The CDR3 nucleotides read TGCGCCAGCAGCTTGCAGTCCTCACCGAACACCGGGGAGCTGTTTTTT.

Only one count was recorded for this clone. This chain uses TRBV7-2 with TRBJ2-3, with TRBD2 matching over 9 bases. Germline CDR1 reads SGHTA; CDR2 reads FQGNSA. This CDR3 has 16 amino acids. J was trimmed by 7 bases and V by 5 bases; bases with no gene match: 13. The CDR3 is CASSLGEGGRANTQYF. The DNA of the CDR3 is TGTGCCAGCAGCCTAGGAGAGGGCGGGAGGGCCAATACGCAGTATTTT.

The chain joins TRBV6-1 to TRBJ1-1; weak D call: TRBD1 (5 bases). V lost 5 bases and J 7 bases, leaving 8 bases between the germline ends. The CDR3 runs to 11 residues. Germline V gives CDR1 MNHNS, CDR2 SASEGT. CDR3: CASSYGGEAFF. As DNA, the CDR3 is TGTGCCAGCAGTTACGGGGGTGAAGCTTTCTTT.

The chain links TRBV7-9 to TRBJ2-3; D unresolved. Germline V gene lookup returns CDR1 SEHNR and CDR2 FQNEAQ (reference sequence). Trimming took 8 bases from V and 5 from J, leaving 8 bases between them. This CDR3 region has 11 residues. The CDR3 loop is CASEPLDTQYF. CDR3 DNA: TGTGCCAGCGAGCCGCTAGATACGCAGTATTTT. Full variable domain (outside the CDR3, taken from reference TRBV7-9 and TRBJ2-3): DTGVSQNPRHKITKRGQNVTFRCDPISEHNRLYWYRQTLGQGPEFLTYFQNEAQLEKSRLLSDRFSAERPKGSFSTLEIQRTEQGDSAMYLCASEPLDTQYFGPGTRLTVL.

The chain links TRBV2 to TRBJ1-4, with D perhaps matching TRBD1 (6 bases). Trimming took 6 bases from V and 8 from J, leaving 16 bases between them. The CDR3 is 14 residues long. Germline-derived CDR1 and CDR2 are SNHLY and FYNNEI. Written as DNA, the CDR3 is TGTGCCAGCAGAAAAGGGGGGGTAAGCGAAAAACTGTTTTTT. Encoded protein: CASRKGGVSEKLFF.